Below, 3 T cell receptor beta chains from the same sample are listed, as sequenced in a study of identical twins. TCRdb re-analysed the 5' RACE reads in MiXCR, keeping a single row per CDR3 protein. This table holds about 200,000 distinct CDR3 sequences, around a tenth found once. Sequencing was done on a sample of memory (CD45RO+) T cells sorted from blood. Receptors were obtained from a woman younger than 30 in good health.

The chain is built from TRBV7-9 and TRBJ1-2; possible D gene TRBD1, 5 bases. Germline V CDR1 and CDR2: SEHNR, FQNEAQ (reference sequence). The CDR3 has 12 residues. V lost 5 bases and J 8 bases, leaving 12 bases between the germline ends. CDR3 nucleotides: TGTGCCAGCAGCGCCGAGACAGAGGGCTACACCTTC. Its translation: CASSAETEGYTF.

This clonotype was seen a handful of times. The V gene is TRBV20-1, the J gene TRBJ2-3, with 10 bases that match TRBD2. The CDR3 has 15 amino acids. Germline trimming cut 0 bases from V and 5 bases from J; bases unmatched to any gene: 5. CDR1 DFQATT and CDR2 SNEGSKA come from the germline V gene (reference sequence). This chain's CDR3 is CSARDGLAGVDTQYF. In DNA form, the CDR3 reads TGCAGTGCTAGAGATGGGCTAGCGGGAGTAGATACGCAGTATTTT.

Regarding this clonotype: The junction does not match germline at one end; this may be a read error. The rearrangement joins TRBV5-1 to TRBJ2-7; D perhaps matches TRBD2 (5 bases). Germline-derived CDR1 and CDR2 are SGHRS and YFSETQ. The CDR3 loop spans 15 amino acids. This CDR3 is CTSSPLGSDSYEQYF. In nucleotides, the CDR3 is TGCACCAGCAGCCCGCTTGGGAGCGATTCCTACGAGCAGTACTTC.